Described below is a single T cell receptor beta chain sequence and its context. As processed by the authors: Amplified reference gene primers provided the basis for estimating nucleated cell counts. The repertoire was sequenced with immunoSEQ multiplex PCR; TCRdb's copy has only in-frame clones and lacks some. V, J and clone size derive from that table, while D and trimming were established from the DNA sequence. The sample gives around 250,000 clones, more than 75% of which show up once; approximately 5.5% is in the top ten. Seattle-derived patients entered the study during active infection and were followed longitudinally. The sample originates from a study of blood T cell repertoires in COVID-19. Study background: Italy, Spain and the United States were the sources of the convalescent and acute COVID-19 samples. Sources were T cells, B-cell-depleted T cells, or PBMCs; the material itself was cDNA or gDNA.

There are 16 residues in the CDR3. After removal of 4 bases from V and 5 bases from J, the junction contained 12 bases not matched to a gene. Germline assignment: CDR1 LGHDT and CDR2 YNNKEL (reference sequence). The receptor comes from a woman aged 80 or older with COVID-19, enrolled during active disease. The rearrangement joins TRBV3-1 (or the pseudogene TRBV3-2) to TRBJ2-3; TRBD1 aligns across 7 bases. Sample: peripheral blood. The chain's CDR3 is CASSPGTGQNEDTQYF. The CDR3 DNA sequence: TGTGCCAGCAGCCCCGGTACGGGACAGAACGAAGATACGCAGTATTTT.